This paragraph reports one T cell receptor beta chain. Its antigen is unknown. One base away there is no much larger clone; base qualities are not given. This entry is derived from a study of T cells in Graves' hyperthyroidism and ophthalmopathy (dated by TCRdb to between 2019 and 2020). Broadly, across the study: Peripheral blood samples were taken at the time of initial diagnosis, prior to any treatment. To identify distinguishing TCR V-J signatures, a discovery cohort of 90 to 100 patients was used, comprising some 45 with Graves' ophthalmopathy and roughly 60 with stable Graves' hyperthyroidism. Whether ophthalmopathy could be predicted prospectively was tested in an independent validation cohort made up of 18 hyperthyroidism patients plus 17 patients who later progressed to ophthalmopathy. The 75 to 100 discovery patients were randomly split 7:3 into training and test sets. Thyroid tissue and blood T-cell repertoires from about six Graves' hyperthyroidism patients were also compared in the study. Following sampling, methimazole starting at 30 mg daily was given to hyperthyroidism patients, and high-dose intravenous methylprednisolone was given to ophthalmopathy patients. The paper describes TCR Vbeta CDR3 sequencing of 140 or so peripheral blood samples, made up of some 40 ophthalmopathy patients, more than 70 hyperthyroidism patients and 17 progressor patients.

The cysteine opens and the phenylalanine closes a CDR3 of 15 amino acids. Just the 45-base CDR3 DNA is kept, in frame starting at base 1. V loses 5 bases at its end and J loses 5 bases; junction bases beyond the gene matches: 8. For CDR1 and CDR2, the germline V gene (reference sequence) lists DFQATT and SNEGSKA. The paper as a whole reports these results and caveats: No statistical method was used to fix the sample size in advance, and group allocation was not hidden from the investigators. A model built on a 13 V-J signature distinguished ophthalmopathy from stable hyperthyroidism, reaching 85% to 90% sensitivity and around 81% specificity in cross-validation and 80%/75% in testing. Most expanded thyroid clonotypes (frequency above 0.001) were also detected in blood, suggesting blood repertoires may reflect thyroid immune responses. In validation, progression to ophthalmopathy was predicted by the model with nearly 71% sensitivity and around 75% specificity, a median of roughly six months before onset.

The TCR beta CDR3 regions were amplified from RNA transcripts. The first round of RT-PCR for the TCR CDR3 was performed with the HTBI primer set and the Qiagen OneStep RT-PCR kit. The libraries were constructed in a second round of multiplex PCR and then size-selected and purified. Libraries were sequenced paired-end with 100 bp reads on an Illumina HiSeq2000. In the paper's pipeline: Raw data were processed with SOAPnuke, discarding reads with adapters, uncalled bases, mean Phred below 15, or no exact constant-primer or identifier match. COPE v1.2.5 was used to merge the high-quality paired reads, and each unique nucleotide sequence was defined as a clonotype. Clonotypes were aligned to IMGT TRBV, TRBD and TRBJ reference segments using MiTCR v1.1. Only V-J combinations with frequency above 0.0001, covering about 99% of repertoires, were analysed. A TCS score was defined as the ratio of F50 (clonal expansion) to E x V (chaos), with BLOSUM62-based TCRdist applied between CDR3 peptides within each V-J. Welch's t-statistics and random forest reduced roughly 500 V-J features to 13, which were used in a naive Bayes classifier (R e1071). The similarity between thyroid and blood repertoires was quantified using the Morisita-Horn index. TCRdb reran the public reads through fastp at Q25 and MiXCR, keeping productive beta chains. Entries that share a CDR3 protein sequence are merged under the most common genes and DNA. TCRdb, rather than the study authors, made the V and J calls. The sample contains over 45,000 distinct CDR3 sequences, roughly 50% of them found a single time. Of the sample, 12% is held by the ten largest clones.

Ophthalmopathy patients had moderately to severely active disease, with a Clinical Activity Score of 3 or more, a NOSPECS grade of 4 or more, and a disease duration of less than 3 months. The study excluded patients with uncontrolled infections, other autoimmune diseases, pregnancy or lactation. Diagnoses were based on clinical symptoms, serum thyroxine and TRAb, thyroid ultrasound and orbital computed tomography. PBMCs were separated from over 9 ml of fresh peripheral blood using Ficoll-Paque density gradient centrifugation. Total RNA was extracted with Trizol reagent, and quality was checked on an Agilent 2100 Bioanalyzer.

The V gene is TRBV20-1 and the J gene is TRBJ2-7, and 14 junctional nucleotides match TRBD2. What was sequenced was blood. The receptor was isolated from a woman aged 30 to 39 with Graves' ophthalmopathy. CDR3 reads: CSAYKTSGRADEQYF. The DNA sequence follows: TGCAGTGCTTACAAGACTAGCGGGAGGGCTGACGAGCAGTACTTC.